The 8 T cell receptor beta chains below come from one sample, sequenced in a study of tumor-infiltrating lymphocytes in primary liver carcinoma. Extraction also yielded germline DNA, while blood RNA was obtained from unsorted whole blood. Using a constant-region primer together with ProtoScript II reverse transcriptase, TCR beta cDNA was made from 450 to 600 ng of total RNA. What produced the TCR beta libraries was three nested multiplex PCR rounds using slightly modified ARM-PCR. The opening two PCR rounds, roughly 11 cycles each, paired TRBV1-TRBV30 forward primers with a C-beta reverse primer. TCRdb ran MiXCR on the multiplex PCR reads and lists one entry per CDR3 protein. The top ten hold about 7.1% of the sample, which has 190,000 or so distinct CDR3 sequences, less than 70% seen once. Sequencing was performed on peripheral blood. The origin of the receptors is a woman in her sixties or seventies with primary liver carcinoma and hepatitis B virus infection.

The table lists this clonotype with a few counts. This chain links TRBV28 with TRBJ2-3; TRBD1 or TRBD2 may be the D gene (5 bases each). CDR3 length: 15 amino acids. V shed 5 bases and J shed 1 base, with 13 bases lying between them. Per the germline V gene, CDR1 is MDHEN and CDR2 is SYDVKM. CDR3 bases: TGTGCCAGCAGTACCCACAGAGGGGGCACAGATACGCAGTATTTT. It encodes CASSTHRGGTDTQYF.

A word on this clonotype: One end of the junction varies from germline; a read error may be responsible. The chain recombines TRBV11-2 with TRBJ2-5; D gene uncertain. Germline CDR1 and CDR2: SGHAT and FQNNGV. CDR3 length: 15 amino acids. CDR3 sequence reads: CASGLSPDTVETQYF. CDR3 in DNA: TGTGCCAGCGGCTTATCCCCCGACACAGTGGAGACCCAGTATTTC.

On this clonotype itself: Being one base from a much bigger clone, this may be a read error. Because the CDR3 is missing its conserved closing phenylalanine or tryptophan, this is likely a read error. J is TRBJ2-7 and V is TRBV12-3 or TRBV12-4; the match to TRBD2 covers 12 bases. The CDR3 runs to 13 residues. V shed 7 bases and J 6 bases; nucleotides not matched to a gene: 4. The CDR3 here is CASKPSGRGEQYY. CDR3 nucleotide sequence: TGTGCCAGCAAGCCTAGCGGGAGGGGCGAGCAGTACTAC.

As regards this clonotype: One end of the junction varies from germline; a read error may be responsible. J is TRBJ2-6 and V is TRBV4-1, with D tentatively TRBD1 (6 bases). The CDR3 consists of 17 residues. Germline V CDR1 and CDR2: MGHRA, YSYEKL. The CDR3 loop is CASTPDSLSSGANVLNF. The CDR3 nucleotides read TGCGCCAGCACCCCGGACAGCCTGAGCTCTGGGGCCAACGTCCTGAATTTC.

For this clonotype: The final CDR3 position lacks the conserved phenylalanine or tryptophan, pointing to a likely read error. Because the CDR3's place on the DNA is in doubt, the DNA is left out and the CDR3 is given as listed by TCRdb. The V call is TRBV29-1, the J call TRBJ2-7. The CDR3 is 12 amino acids in total, end residues counted. Germline V gives CDR1 SQVTM, CDR2 ANQGSEA. The chain's CDR3 is CSVLVVSYEQYS.

This clonotype was seen a few times. Likely a read error: the CDR3 ends without its conserved phenylalanine or tryptophan. This rearrangement joins TRBV12-3 or TRBV12-4 to TRBJ2-1, with D possibly TRBD1 on 5 matching bases. The CDR3 is 15 residues long. Trimming removed 4 bases from V and 7 bases from J, with 17 bases in between. Here the CDR3 reads CASSSRDPSQNEQFL. CDR3 nucleotide sequence: TGTGCCAGCAGTTCCAGGGATCCGTCACAAAATGAGCAGTTCCTC.

Note on this clonotype: One end of the junction varies from germline; a read error may be responsible. The gene calls are TRBV6-5 and TRBJ2-1, with D maybe TRBD1 (5 bases). Per the germline V gene, CDR1 is MNHEY and CDR2 is SVGAGI. The CDR3 spans 16 residues. The CDR3 bases are TGTACCAGCACTATATCGGTACAGGAAGCTTACAATGAGCAGTTCTTC. Translated, it gives CTSTISVQEAYNEQFF.

With regard to this clonotype: This may arise from a read error, as a much more abundant clone is one base away. The rearrangement uses TRBV12-3 or TRBV12-4 and TRBJ1-5; possible D gene TRBD1, 6 bases. The germline V and J ends were trimmed by 8 bases and 2 bases, with 10 bases remaining between them. The CDR3 contains 13 residues. The CDR3 reads CASRGQGNQPQHF. CDR3 DNA sequence: TGTGCCAGCCGGGGGCAAGGCAATCAGCCCCAGCATTTT.